The entry that follows covers one T cell receptor (beta chain) sequence. The target of this receptor is not known. Base qualities were left out, and no much larger clone turns up one base away. Libraries were constructed by the immunoSEQ multiplex PCR assay. For the multiplex PCR, a mixture combining 60 forward primers for TCR Vbeta segments and 13 reverse primers for TCR Jbeta segments was used. The CDR3 region of rearranged TCR beta genes was amplified from genomic DNA with a multiplex PCR assay. Amplified TCR beta libraries were sequenced as 87-base-pair reads on the Illumina HiSeq System. The paper's processing steps were these. Across the 500 to 700 repertoires, a later analysis counted 75 million to 90 million unique TCR beta chains, 9.5 million to 13 million of which were shared by at least two donors. Raw reads were error-corrected and collapsed into unique sequences by a nearest-neighbor algorithm in which closely related sequences were merged to remove PCR and sequencing errors. To assign V, D and J gene segments, CDR3 sequences were aligned to IMGT reference sequences. For a sequence to be retained, a match of at least six nucleotides to both a V gene segment and a J gene segment was required. A rearrangement counted as productive if the CDR3 had no stop codons and remained in frame with V and J, and every other rearrangement counted as non-productive. CDR3 was defined by IMGT convention, running from the second conserved V-encoded cysteine to the conserved J-encoded phenylalanine. The earlier analysis of some 550 of the donors excluded any sequence lacking an unambiguous match to a single V gene segment. An earlier analysis of several hundred of the donors classified V segments as functional when productive rearrangements were above 56.7% and as segregating when the standard deviation between donors was above 5%. A statistical classification framework was built to diagnose cytomegalovirus status from the catalog of TCR beta chain sequences. In a later analysis, V and J genes were assigned by comparing TCR nucleotide sequences against IMGT/GENE-DB human TR gene sequences. The TCRdist pipeline was used in a later analysis to assign CDR3 sequences and most-parsimonious VDJ recombination scenarios. In a later analysis, each TCR beta chain was defined by its CDR3 amino acid sequence together with its V-gene family, and reads without a unique V-gene family were excluded. A later analysis removed over 500 highly shared, low-generation-probability nucleotide sequences to deal with suspected cross-contamination and a sequencing artifact. In a later analysis, a clonal expansion index for each public chain was calculated from normalized within-repertoire ranks of inferred template counts. Generation probabilities in a later analysis came from a VDJ recombination model fitted to out-of-frame rearrangements, and those results were checked against IGoR. In a later analysis, TCR-TCR, TCR-HLA and TCR-CMV co-occurrence was scored with hypergeometric tests, and a repertoire-size bias correction was applied to TCR pairs. A later analysis estimated false discovery rates by permuting HLA or CMV assignments 20 times. In a later analysis, co-occurring TCRs were grouped using DBSCAN, and TCRdist sequence similarity was added for clustering within HLA-allele-positive subsets. Co-occurrence clustering excluded repertoires with fewer than 30,000 or more than 120,000 public chains, plus five with anomalous nucleotide sharing. Entries here come from immuneACCESS through TCRdb and include only in-frame sequences with V and J called. Some clones fail to appear in such tables; in the studies checked, an unresolved V gene covers under half of the shortfall, and the cause of the remainder is unknown. The D gene and trimming were derived from the DNA, and the V and J assignments and clone size from that table. The sample yields 110,000 to 150,000 clones; 70% to 85% were counted once. The ten largest clones capture around 9.7% of the sample.

The cohort comprised more than 550 healthy bone marrow donors. All cohort members were sampled while nominally healthy, although unrecorded immune exposures were likely present. The donor was CMV seropositive and belonged to the group of 250 to 300 seropositive cohort members. Every donor gave a peripheral blood sample, and the peripheral blood mononuclear cells from that sample were used for TCR beta sequencing. Genomic DNA extraction from the blood cell samples was performed with the Qiagen DNeasy Blood Extraction Kit. The sample belongs to a study of cytomegalovirus exposure and HLA in healthy donors (dated by TCRdb to about 2017). About the full investigation: In an earlier analysis of under 750 of the donors, under 300 Gb of sequence data and roughly 100 million unique TCR beta sequences from roughly 190 million T cells were reported. Donor age, sex, ethnicity and CMV serostatus were compiled together with the repertoire data. In an earlier analysis of over 550 of the donors, high-throughput TCR beta sequencing was used to judge whether each TCR beta V gene segment behaved as functional or pseudogenic. Roughly 5 DR-DQ haplotypes were handled as single units for association and clustering because linkage in the cohort was strong. Rather than drawing on any new phenotypic data, the later analysis identified candidate immune exposures from TCR beta sequences and the way those sequences occurred across donors. All discovery cohort repertoires had been generated on a single sequencing platform. A later analysis re-examined previously published TCR beta repertoires from roughly 720 donors and added high-resolution HLA genotyping to investigate patterns of TCR occurrence. A later genetic analysis took genome-wide SNP genotypes for about 65% of the 666 donors and used that subset as a discovery cohort. HLA typing covered class I and class II loci at four-digit resolution. The T cell repertoires of 666 subjects were profiled by immunosequencing and related to cytomegalovirus serostatus. The study was designed to test whether signatures of past pathogen exposure could be identified by cataloging public T cell receptors. Across approximately 420 genotyped donors of the cohort, an average of approximately 240,000 unique TCR beta nucleotide sequences per donor were sequenced, and approximately 19% of those sequences were non-productive. Among the 398 genotyped donors, under 90% belonged to the genetic ancestry cluster associated with self-reported Caucasian donors. A separate validation cohort of 90 to 150 different subjects was used in addition to the roughly 700-subject first cohort. To predict cytomegalovirus infection status, the study combined high-throughput TCR immunosequencing, statistical association of individual TCRs with disease status, and machine learning. About 300 gigabases of sequencing data and tens of millions of unique TCR sequences were included in an early release covering 550 to 650 HLA-typed donors. The number of typed donors differed by locus: 629-630 for A, B, C, DRB1 and DQB1; approximately 540 for DQA1; over 600 for DPA1; and 450 to 480 for DPB1. Broad study findings and their caveats: A cluster of highly shared sequence variants was judged likely to represent a technical artifact of the sequencing pipeline. The earlier analysis of about 600 of the donors excluded 15 to 20 rarely observed V segments, including chromosome 9 orphons, because counts were too low. V-gene and J-gene trimming of TCR beta chains was associated with a missense DCLRE1C variant in a later genetic analysis, and the association was replicated in an independent cohort. Strong co-occurrence of HLA alleles, especially DR and DQ, made assigning TCR associations to individual alleles difficult. The cohort was sequenced for TCR beta chains only, and without alpha or paired-chain data the features that could be detected were limited. A further reported finding was that TCR beta sequences accurately predicted the HLA-A and HLA-B alleles for most subjects in the first cohort. Most TCR sequences were observed very rarely across donors, whereas some public TCRs were present in many individuals. In a later analysis, HLA-associated TCR beta chains were found to be more clonally expanded and to have lower generation probabilities than equally common non-associated chains. A total of roughly 160 TCR beta chains were listed by the study as associated with cytomegalovirus. A later analysis associated 16,951 TCR beta sequences with specific HLA alleles at a false discovery rate of 0.05. Sequencing depth was assumed to be roughly uniform across donors in the presence/absence analyses, though that assumption may not hold. Three of the identified cytomegalovirus-associated TCR beta chains were confirmed in vitro to be specific for cytomegalovirus antigens. In a later analysis, most CMV-associated TCR beta chains were found to appear HLA-restricted, with HLA associations seemingly driven largely by CMV exposure. For the cohort, immune exposure information was limited to CMV serostatus. The classifier was reported to diagnose cytomegalovirus status with high specificity and sensitivity in both the original cohort and the validation cohort. According to the authors, the approach could potentially be generalized to other disease states and immunological phenotypes. According to a later analysis, TCR association rates differed among HLA loci, with DRB1 alleles showing the most associated TCRs and HLA-C alleles showing the fewest. A later genetic analysis reported fewer N-insertions in productive TCRs among donors in an Asian-associated ancestry cluster than the approximately 670-donor mean. Because the 87-base-pair reads could not distinguish some IMGT-functional V segments, including TRBV6-2 and TRBV6-3, those segments were excluded. Correlated functional status among segregating V segments might be attributable to linkage disequilibrium, but an unknown experimental factor could not be ruled out. Because some donors lacked HLA typing at each locus, the association tests relied only on the typed subset. In a later analysis, several top co-occurrence clusters were reported to appear linked to parvovirus B19, influenza, CMV and Epstein-Barr virus. Broadly in line with IMGT annotations, most TCR beta V segments showed up in productive rearrangements about 90% or about 30% of the time in an earlier analysis of around 550 of the donors.

CDR1 and CDR2 (MNHEY, SVGAGI) derive from the germline V gene. Taken from cysteine to phenylalanine, the CDR3 has 14 residues. Of all the DNA, just the CDR3 is kept, 42 bases in frame from base 1. V is clipped by 8 bases and J by 4 bases, and the sequence between their germline boundaries is 14 bases long. The specimen was PBMCs. The V and J genes are TRBV6-5 and TRBJ2-2; TRBD2 is perhaps the D gene, given 5 matching bases. This clonotype was obtained from an older woman in good health and CMV-seropositive. For the CDR3, the sequence is CASRASGSTGELFF. The nucleotide sequence reads TGTGCCAGCCGAGCCAGCGGATCCACCGGGGAGCTGTTTTTT.